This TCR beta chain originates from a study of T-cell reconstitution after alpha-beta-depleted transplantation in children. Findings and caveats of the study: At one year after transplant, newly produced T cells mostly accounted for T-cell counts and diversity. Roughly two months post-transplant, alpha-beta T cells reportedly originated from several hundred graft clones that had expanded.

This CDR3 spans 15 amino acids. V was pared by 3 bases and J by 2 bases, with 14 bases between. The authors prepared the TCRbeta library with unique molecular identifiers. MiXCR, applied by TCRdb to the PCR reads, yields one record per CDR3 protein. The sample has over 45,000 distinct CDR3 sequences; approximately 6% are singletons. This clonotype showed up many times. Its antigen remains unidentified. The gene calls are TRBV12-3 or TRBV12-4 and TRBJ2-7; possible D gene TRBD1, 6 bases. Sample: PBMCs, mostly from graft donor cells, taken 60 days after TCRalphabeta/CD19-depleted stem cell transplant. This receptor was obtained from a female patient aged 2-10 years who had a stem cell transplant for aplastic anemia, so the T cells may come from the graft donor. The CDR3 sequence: CASSFPETGTYEQYF. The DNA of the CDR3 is TGTGCCAGCAGTTTCCCCGAGACAGGAACCTACGAGCAGTACTTC.